This T cell receptor (beta chain) was identified in a study of T cells in Graves' hyperthyroidism and ophthalmopathy. Study in general: Peripheral blood was drawn at first diagnosis, prior to all treatment.

RNA transcripts gave rise to amplified TCR beta CDR3 regions. A first-round RT-PCR of the TCR CDR3 used the HTBI primer set. TCRdb used MiXCR to reprocess the multiplex PCR reads, holding one entry per CDR3 protein. The repertoire holds approximately 590,000 distinct CDR3 sequences, with about 15% as singletons. J gave up 7 bases and V 2 bases, and 9 bases lay outside the gene matches. There are 15 residues in the CDR3. Germline CDR1 is SEHNR and CDR2 is FQNEAQ (reference sequence). This clonotype was counted at least ten times. The TCR comes from a woman aged 25 to 39 with Graves' hyperthyroidism. The rearrangement links TRBV7-9 to TRBJ2-3; 7 positions agree with TRBD1. The sequenced sample consisted of blood. CDR3 loop: CASSLPVGGANTQYF. CDR3 bases: TGTGCCAGCAGCTTACCTGTAGGGGGCGCGAATACGCAGTATTTT.